The clone carrying this T cell receptor beta chain has just a few counts. Its specificity is not known. From the 5' RACE reads, TCRdb called clonotypes with MiXCR, one entry per CDR3 protein. This sample has some 320,000 distinct CDR3 sequences, with less than 20% found just once. This CDR3 spans 12 amino acids. CDR1 and CDR2 (germline): SEHNR, FQNEAQ (reference sequence). V was clipped by 3 bases and J by 6 bases, with 8 bases between them. This specimen belongs to a study of T-cell memory formation after mild COVID-19. Overall study: The two donors had largely donor-specific TCR clusters. Study findings and constraints: A subset of responding clones appeared in pre-infection memory, suggesting cross-reactive memory joined.

This TCR was sampled from a man between 18 and 29 years old who had mild COVID-19 (a few samples of this study predate the infection). Cell type and time point are not known. The sample was PBMCs or a T cell subset sorted from them (not recorded which). J is TRBJ1-2 and V is TRBV7-9; TRBD1 is a possible D gene (6 bases). CDR3 amino acids: CASSFWTDGYTF. The CDR3 nucleotides read TGTGCCAGCAGCTTCTGGACAGATGGCTACACCTTC.